The rows below give T cell receptor beta chains drawn from one sample of a study of memory CD4+ T cells and cytomegalovirus serostatus. This table comes from immunoSEQ multiplex PCR, and its TCRdb copy is limited to in-frame clones, with some not included. The repertoire includes 40,000 or so clones, about four fifths of them detected once, and approximately 1.2% sits in the top ten. Material for sequencing was memory CD4+ T cells from blood. These receptors were obtained from an adult in good health and CMV-seronegative. Both conserved end residues are part of each CDR3. A D gene is named only where the DNA matches it firmly. Clone size is shown for a subset of rows, as once, few, many or a class of expanded clone.

J gene	D gene	V gene	clone size	CDR3 DNA	CDR3 protein
TRBJ2-6	.	TRBV2	few	TGTGCCAGCATGGATTCCAGGCCTTCTGGGGCCAACGTCCTGACTTTC	CASMDSRPSGANVLTF
TRBJ2-7	.	TRBV6-5	.	TGTGCCAGCAGGCGTGGGAAGACAGGTCACTACGAGCAGTACTTC	CASRRGKTGHYEQYF
TRBJ1-5	.	TRBV5-8	few	TGTGCCAGCAGCTTGCCACTTTATAGCAATCAGCCCCAGCATTTT	CASSLPLYSNQPQHF
TRBJ2-3	TRBD2	TRBV7-3	.	TGTGCCAGCAGCTTGGGACTAGCGGGAGTCACAGATACGCAGTATTTT	CASSLGLAGVTDTQYF
TRBJ2-4	.	TRBV6-4	.	TGTGCCAGCAGTGACCCTCTAGGGCTCGGGGGCATTCAGTACTTC	CASSDPLGLGGIQYF
TRBJ2-3	TRBD2	TRBV7-2	.	TGTGCCAGCAGCCCGAACCGGGAGGGCCCCACAGATACGCAGTATTTT	CASSPNREGPTDTQYF
TRBJ2-7	TRBD2	TRBV6-5	.	TGTGCCAGCAGTTACTTCAGCGGGGGCTCCTACGAGCAGTACTTC	CASSYFSGGSYEQYF
TRBJ2-5	.	TRBV7-9	.	TGTGCCAGCAGCCTCGGACTTAAAGAGACCCAGTACTTC	CASSLGLKETQYF
TRBJ1-1	TRBD1	TRBV7-8	once	TGTGCCAGCAAACGGGACAGGGGCACTGAAGCTTTCTTT	CASKRDRGTEAFF
TRBJ1-2	TRBD1	TRBV2	.	TGTGCCAGCAGTCAGGGACAGGGAGTCTATGGCTACACCTTC	CASSQGQGVYGYTF
TRBJ2-7	TRBD2	TRBV7-8	.	TGTGCCAGCAGCTTAGCTAGGACTAGCGGGAGCTACGAGCAGTACTTC	CASSLARTSGSYEQYF
TRBJ2-3	.	TRBV11-3	.	TGTGCCAGCAGCTCCCACTTGACACGTAGCACAGATACGCAGTATTTT	CASSSHLTRSTDTQYF
TRBJ1-5	TRBD1	TRBV6-1	.	TGTGCCAGCAACCCCACAGGGGGGAATCAGCCCCAGCATTTT	CASNPTGGNQPQHF
TRBJ2-7	TRBD2	TRBV5-4	.	TGTGCCAGCAGCGCCCGAACTAGCGGGAGGCTCTACGAGCAGTACTTC	CASSARTSGRLYEQYF
TRBJ2-1	.	TRBV6-6	few	TGTGCCAGCAGGAACAGAACAGGAGATGAGCAGTTCTTC	CASRNRTGDEQFF
TRBJ1-2	.	TRBV5-1	.	TGCGCCAGCAGCTTGTTCCCCAAAGGCGCCGACTATGGCTACACCTTC	CASSLFPKGADYGYTF
TRBJ1-2	.	TRBV7-2	.	TGTGCCAGCAGCCCGACAACAGCTAACTATGGCTACACCTTC	CASSPTTANYGYTF
TRBJ1-1	TRBD1	TRBV19	.	TGTGCCAGTAGTAGAAAACCAGGGGGACAGGGTTTCACTGAAGCTTTCTTT	CASSRKPGGQGFTEAFF